One and the same sample provided the 26 T cell receptor beta chains below, sequenced in a study of T cells expressing NK-cell markers. TCRdb reprocessed the 5' RACE reads, keeping one entry per CDR3 protein, no DNA. This repertoire includes about 260,000 distinct CDR3 sequences. The sequencing input was blood T cells: a sorted CD56 or NKG2C T cell subset, CD4+ or CD8+ T cells, or bulk PBMC T cells (not recorded which). These receptors were taken from a young man in good health.

The rearrangement links TRBV5-6 to TRBJ2-1; TCRdb selects TRBD2, and the lack of DNA leaves this call unchecked. The germline gives CDR1 SGHDT, CDR2 YYEEEE. The CDR3 spans 14 residues. The CDR3 sequence: CASRLAGIGNEQFF.

The chain has TRBV12-5 and TRBJ2-5; TCRdb names TRBD2, which stays unverified in the absence of DNA. The CDR3 length is 14 residues. Germline CDR1 reads LGHNT; CDR2 reads FRNRAP. CDR3 loop: CASGLWTRGETQYF. Drawing the rest from reference TRBV12-5 and TRBJ2-5, the complete variable domain is DARVTQTPRHKVTEMGQEVTMRCQPILGHNTVFWYRQTMMQGLELLAYFRNRAPLDDSGMPKDRFSAEMPDATLATLKIQPSEPRDSAVYFCASGLWTRGETQYFGPGTRLLVL.

This chain links TRBV6-5 with TRBJ2-1; TCRdb selects TRBD1, and the lack of DNA leaves this call unchecked. From germline, CDR1 is MNHEY and CDR2 SVGAGI. This CDR3 contains 15 residues. This CDR3 reads CASSYGTGVSNEQFF.

The V and J genes are TRBV12-3 or TRBV12-4 and TRBJ2-7; TCRdb designates TRBD2, a call that cannot be tested without DNA. The CDR3 runs 15 residues. The CDR3 region is CASSRTSLAPYEQYF.

The chain couples TRBV20-1 to TRBJ2-7; TCRdb's D call of TRBD2 is untestable without DNA. This CDR3 is built from 14 residues. CDR1 is DFQATT, CDR2 SNEGSKA, per germline (reference sequence). CDR3 sequence reads: CSATRTSGYYEQYF.

J is TRBJ2-3 and V is TRBV6-5; as DNA is missing, the TRBD2 call by TCRdb cannot be tested. The CDR3 runs 15 residues. The germline CDR1 and CDR2 sequences are MNHEY and SVGAGI. The CDR3 loop reads CASSYTRGRVNTQYF.

The genes are TRBV10-3 and TRBJ1-4. Looked up from germline, CDR1 is ENHRY and CDR2 is SYGVKD. The CDR3 consists of 15 residues. This chain's CDR3 is CAIRKSEDGGEKLFF.

J is TRBJ2-6 and V is TRBV7-9; TCRdb calls TRBD1, which cannot be checked without DNA. CDR1 and CDR2 from the germline V gene are SEHNR and FQNEAQ (reference sequence). The CDR3 consists of 15 residues. CDR3: CASRRTGSGANVLTF.

The rearrangement links TRBV6-5 to TRBJ2-2; the D gene TCRdb calls, TRBD1, cannot be checked with no DNA. Per the germline V gene, CDR1 is MNHEY and CDR2 is SVGAGI. The CDR3 loop spans 17 amino acids. CDR3 sequence reads: CASSPDSQGQRGGELFF.

The chain is built from TRBV5-1 and TRBJ2-5; TCRdb's D call of TRBD1 is untestable without DNA. The CDR3 sequence is 16 residues long. Per germline, CDR1 SGHRS and CDR2 YFSETQ. The CDR3 loop reads CASSIAGQILQETQYF.

The J gene is TRBJ2-1, the V gene TRBV5-1; the TCRdb D gene call, TRBD2, has no DNA to confirm it. This CDR3 region has 15 residues. Germline assignment: CDR1 SGHRS and CDR2 YFSETQ. CDR3 sequence: CASSRAGRETEEQFF.

The chain has TRBV12-3 or TRBV12-4 and TRBJ2-2; with no DNA, the TCRdb D assignment of TRBD1 cannot be verified. The CDR3 has 16 residues. The CDR3 here is CASSGRGGSVTGELFF.

This chain uses TRBV18 with TRBJ2-6; TCRdb names TRBD1, which stays unverified in the absence of DNA. The germline V gene encodes CDR1 KGHSH and CDR2 LQKENI. The CDR3 runs to 16 residues. The CDR3 loop is CASSPRERIGANVLTF.

This chain joins TRBV6-5 and TRBJ2-1; TCRdb indicates TRBD2, and absent DNA this call remains unverified. This CDR3 region has 14 residues. The germline V gene has CDR1 MNHEY and CDR2 SVGAGI. The CDR3 here is CASLRTSGDNEQFF.

The gene calls are TRBV28 and TRBJ2-2. This CDR3 is 16 amino acids long. Germline lookup yields CDR1 MDHEN and CDR2 SYDVKM. CDR3 residues: CASSSLGTSNTGELFF.

The chain employs TRBV4-2 and TRBJ1-1; TCRdb's D call of TRBD1 is untestable without DNA. The germline gives CDR1 LGHNA, CDR2 YNFKEQ. The CDR3 extends over 16 amino acids. The CDR3 reads CASSKAGQGLSTEAFF.

The rearrangement joins TRBV5-1 to TRBJ1-2; TCRdb outputs TRBD1, but without DNA this stays unchecked. This CDR3 is 17 amino acids long. The germline V gene has CDR1 SGHRS and CDR2 YFSETQ. The CDR3: CASSRAGTGGAEYGYTF.

This chain uses TRBV10-3 with TRBJ2-3; TCRdb indicates TRBD1, and absent DNA this call remains unverified. Germline V CDR1 and CDR2: ENHRY, SYGVKD. The CDR3 loop spans 12 amino acids. CDR3 sequence: CAIGQGGDTQYF.

The gene calls are TRBV12-3 or TRBV12-4 and TRBJ1-5; the D gene TCRdb calls, TRBD1, cannot be checked with no DNA. CDR3 length: 11 residues. CDR3 sequence reads: CASSLGEPQHF.

The chain carries TRBV6-2 or TRBV6-3 and TRBJ2-7. This CDR3 contains 14 residues. CDR1 and CDR2 (germline): MNHEY, SVGEGT. This CDR3 reads CASSYLLRSYEQYF.

The rearrangement uses TRBV5-5 and TRBJ1-2; checking the TCRdb D call of TRBD1 is not possible without DNA. Germline loops: CDR1 SGHKS, CDR2 YYEKEE (reference sequence). The CDR3 loop spans 14 amino acids. This CDR3 is CASTTTGSKGGYTF.

The rearrangement joins TRBV5-4 to TRBJ2-1; checking the TCRdb D call of TRBD1 is not possible without DNA. Germline lookup yields CDR1 SGHNT and CDR2 YYREEE (reference sequence). The CDR3 loop spans 15 amino acids. CDR3 loop: CASSLTGHAYNEQFF. The full variable domain, with the rest looked up from reference TRBV5-4 and TRBJ2-1, is ETGVTQSPTHLIKTRGQQVTLRCSSQSGHNTVSWYQQALGQGPQFIFQYYREEENGRGNFPPRFSGLQFPNYSSELNVNALELDDSALYLCASSLTGHAYNEQFFGPGTRLTVL.

The chain joins TRBV7-2 to TRBJ1-6. Germline CDR1 reads SGHTA; CDR2 reads FQGNSA. This CDR3 contains 14 residues. CDR3 region: CASSPFGSGSPLHF.

The chain couples TRBV6-5 to TRBJ2-5; the D gene TCRdb calls, TRBD2, cannot be checked with no DNA. This CDR3 region has 15 residues. In germline, CDR1 is MNHEY, CDR2 SVGAGI. The CDR3 sequence is CASSYRSGVLETQYF.

The V gene is TRBV20-1, the J gene TRBJ2-3; TCRdb names TRBD2, which stays unverified in the absence of DNA. CDR1 is DFQATT and CDR2 is SNEGSKA in the germline V gene (reference sequence). This CDR3 spans 14 amino acids. CDR3 amino acids: CSASRGRATDTQYF.

V is TRBV7-2 and J is TRBJ2-2. The germline V gene has CDR1 SGHTA and CDR2 FQGNSA. The CDR3 totals 12 residues. The chain's CDR3 is CASSRRAGELFF.